The 26 T cell receptor beta chains listed next were all sequenced from one sample in a study of control samples from healthy donors and cancer patients. Measured with immunoSEQ multiplex PCR; TCRdb has only the in-frame clones, and not every one. The table has 200,000 or so clones, around 93% seen once. Input material: blood. The receptors were sampled from a man in his thirties or forties in good health.

The chain couples TRBV6-4 to TRBJ2-3; TRBD2 matches at 9 bases. CDR1 is MRHNA and CDR2 is SNTAGT in the germline V gene. This CDR3 contains 16 residues. Trimming removed 2 bases from V and 2 bases from J; junction bases left unmatched: 5. The DNA of the CDR3 is TGTGCCAGCAGTGACGCAGCGGGGGGACCCACAGATACGCAGTATTTT. Amino acid sequence: CASSDAAGGPTDTQYF.

The chain carries TRBV30 and TRBJ1-1; a weak D match, TRBD1 (6 bases). This CDR3 has 14 amino acids. V was trimmed by 3 bases and J by 0 bases, leaving 11 bases between them. In germline, CDR1 is GTSNPN, CDR2 SVGIG (reference sequence). CDR3 residues: CAWSRDTMNTEAFF. For the CDR3, the DNA is TGTGCCTGGAGCCGGGACACCATGAACACTGAAGCTTTCTTT.

This sequence joins TRBV19 and TRBJ1-4; D is unresolved. The CDR3 consists of 15 residues. Germline V gene data show CDR1 as LNHDA and CDR2 as SQIVND (reference sequence). Between the trimmed V and J ends, which lost 6 bases and 0 bases, there was a span of 11 bases. The DNA of the CDR3 is TGTGCCAGTAGGGTAAAGGCGGCAACTAATGAAAAACTGTTTTTT. Encoded protein: CASRVKAATNEKLFF.

V gene TRBV6-5 combines with J gene TRBJ1-1; 7 bases align to TRBD1. This CDR3 is 14 amino acids long. Germline-derived CDR1 and CDR2 are MNHEY and SVGAGI. The J segment lost 5 bases and the V segment lost 2 bases, leaving 5 bases of the junction unmatched. CDR3 in amino acids: CASSYRGHRTEAFF. CDR3 in DNA: TGTGCCAGCAGTTACAGGGGGCATAGGACTGAAGCTTTCTTT.

This chain connects TRBV7-8 to TRBJ2-6; 8 bases agree with TRBD2. Trimming at V came to 5 bases and at J to 0 bases, leaving 9 bases not matched to a gene. The CDR3 spans 18 residues. Germline CDR1 and CDR2: SGHVS and FQNEAQ. CDR3 nucleotides: TGTGCCAGCAGCGCCACACTAGCGGTGAGCTCTGGGGCCAACGTCCTGACTTTC. It yields the protein CASSATLAVSSGANVLTF. The whole variable domain, filled in from reference TRBV7-8 and TRBJ2-6, reads GAGVSQSPRYKVAKRGQDVALRCDPISGHVSLFWYQQALGQGPEFLTYFQNEAQLDKSGLPSDRFFAERPEGSVSTLKIQRTQQEDSAVYLCASSATLAVSSGANVLTFGAGSRLTVL.

The rearrangement joins TRBV11-2 to TRBJ1-1, with D maybe TRBD1 (6 bases). The CDR3 runs 16 residues. Germline V gene sequence: CDR1 SGHAT, CDR2 FQNNGV. The CDR3 protein is CAISPGGAFMNTEAFF. The CDR3 bases are TGTGCGATCTCCCCGGGGGGGGCGTTCATGAACACTGAAGCTTTCTTT.

The rearrangement joins TRBV19 to TRBJ2-7; D is unclear. This CDR3 has 12 residues. Trimming removed 8 bases at V and 0 bases at J, with 8 bases between. The germline CDR1 and CDR2 sequences are LNHDA and SQIVND (reference sequence). The CDR3 region has the DNA TGTGCCAGTGGTCAGAGCTCCTACGAGCAGTACTTC. Translation gives CASGQSSYEQYF. The variable domain in full, completed from reference TRBV19 and TRBJ2-7, reads DGGITQSPKYLFRKEGQNVTLSCEQNLNHDAMYWYRQDPGQGLRLIYYSQIVNDFQKGDIAEGYSVSREKKESFPLTVTSAQKNPTAFYLCASGQSSYEQYFGPGTRLTVT.

This clone was picked up one time. The rearrangement links TRBV23-1 to TRBJ2-3, with D possibly matching TRBD1 (6 bases). TRBV23-1 carries the ORF label, with uncertain function. Trimming took 0 bases from V and 1 from J, leaving 11 bases between them. This CDR3 spans 16 amino acids. DNA for the CDR3: TGCGCCAGCAGTCAATCGGACAGCTTGTGCACAGATACGCAGTATTTT. It codes for CASSQSDSLCTDTQYF.

The J gene is TRBJ2-7, the V gene TRBV6-6, with D possibly matching TRBD2 (7 bases). Germline V CDR1 and CDR2: MNHNY, SVGAGI (reference sequence). The CDR3 length is 15 residues. The V gene lost 4 bases and the J gene lost 6 bases, with 19 bases spanning the gap. CDR3 loop: CASSSSRGAASEQYF. The CDR3 DNA is TGTGCCAGCAGTTCCAGCCGGGGGGCCGCGAGCGAGCAGTACTTC.

V usage is TRBV2 and J usage is TRBJ1-6; D is possibly TRBD1 (5 bases). The CDR3 length is 14 residues. V gave up 6 bases and J gave up 5 bases, with 11 bases separating them. CDR1 and CDR2 from the germline V gene are SNHLY and FYNNEI. The CDR3 coding sequence is TGTGCCAGCAGAGAAAACAGGAATAATTCACCCCTCCACTTT. Translated, it gives CASRENRNNSPLHF.

This chain uses TRBV4-2 with TRBJ2-7, with 7 bases fitting TRBD1. Germline trimming cut 3 bases from V and 5 bases from J; bases unmatched to any gene: 10. This CDR3 is 15 amino acids long. Germline V gene data show CDR1 as LGHNA and CDR2 as YNFKEQ. The CDR3 sequence is CASSQASGGQDEQYF. As DNA, the CDR3 is TGTGCCAGCAGCCAGGCTAGTGGCGGACAGGACGAGCAGTACTTC.

The gene calls are TRBV27 and TRBJ2-7; TRBD1 agrees at 8 bases. The CDR3 extends over 16 amino acids. Germline-derived CDR1 and CDR2 are MNHEY and SMNVEV (reference sequence). The V segment lost 5 bases and the J segment 4 bases; nucleotides outside the gene matches: 13. The CDR3 protein is CASSPTHGTGRYEQYF. DNA of the CDR3: TGTGCCAGCAGTCCAACCCACGGGACAGGTCGTTACGAGCAGTACTTC.

The genes are TRBV2 and TRBJ2-1, with D possibly matching TRBD1 (6 bases). CDR3 length equals 15 residues. Germline loops: CDR1 SNHLY, CDR2 FYNNEI. Trimming took 6 bases from V and 9 from J, leaving 21 bases between them. This CDR3 reads CASRGDTGWGVEQFF. CDR3 bases: TGTGCCAGCAGGGGGGACACAGGATGGGGAGTTGAGCAGTTCTTC. Drawing the rest from reference TRBV2 and TRBJ2-1, the complete variable domain is EPEVTQTPSHQVTQMGQEVILRCVPISNHLYFYWYRQILGQKVEFLVSFYNNEISEKSEIFDDQFSVERPDGSNFTLKIRSTKLEDSAMYFCASRGDTGWGVEQFFGPGTRLTVL.

This clone came up a few times. This chain joins TRBV7-9 and TRBJ2-7; D may be TRBD1 (6 bases). The CDR3 runs 12 residues. Trimming left V 6 bases short and J 4 bases short, with 10 bases between. Germline assignment: CDR1 SEHNR and CDR2 FQNEAQ (reference sequence). The CDR3 here is CASSRTVYEQYF. In DNA form, the CDR3 reads TGTGCCAGCAGTCGGACAGTTTACGAGCAGTACTTC.

This chain joins TRBV4-2 and TRBJ1-1, with D uncertain. The V gene lost 1 base and the J gene lost 3 bases, with 18 bases spanning the gap. The CDR3 consists of 17 residues. Germline loops: CDR1 LGHNA, CDR2 YNFKEQ. The CDR3 loop is CASSQAWPGSRDTEAFF. The CDR3 nucleotides read TGTGCCAGCAGCCAAGCTTGGCCAGGATCTAGGGACACTGAAGCTTTCTTT.

The chain uses TRBV19 and TRBJ1-6, with 7 bases aligning to TRBD1. J was trimmed by 6 bases and V by 5 bases; bases with no gene match: 7. CDR3 length equals 15 residues. Per the germline V gene, CDR1 is LNHDA and CDR2 is SQIVND (reference sequence). The CDR3: CASSLGTVGNSPLHF. The CDR3 DNA sequence: TGTGCCAGTAGTTTGGGGACAGTGGGTAATTCACCCCTCCACTTT.

The J gene is TRBJ2-1, the V gene TRBV7-2; D gene ambiguous. This CDR3 region has 13 residues. V was clipped by 2 bases and J by 8 bases, with 10 bases between them. Germline V gene data show CDR1 as SGHTA and CDR2 as FQGNSA. The CDR3 here is CASSLFRPDEQFF. Written as DNA, the CDR3 is TGTGCCAGCAGCTTATTCCGTCCCGATGAGCAGTTCTTC.

The chain recombines TRBV5-8 with TRBJ1-1; TRBD1 might be the D (5 bases). The CDR3 runs to 11 residues. Germline CDR1 SGHTS, CDR2 YDEGEE. V was clipped by 3 bases and J by 11 bases, with 11 bases between them. The CDR3 protein is CASSYTRGAFF. In DNA form, the CDR3 reads TGTGCCAGCAGCTATACTAGGGGTGCTTTCTTT.

The chain uses TRBV2 and TRBJ2-6; the D is unclear. Germline V gene lookup returns CDR1 SNHLY and CDR2 FYNNEI. V was shortened by 9 bases and J by 1 base, with 10 bases between the two germline ends. The CDR3 sequence is 14 residues long. In nucleotides, the CDR3 is TGTGCCAGTAGGGTTTCTTCTGGGGCCAACGTCCTGACTTTC. This gives the protein CASRVSSGANVLTF.

V usage is TRBV19 and J usage is TRBJ2-1; TRBD2 agrees at 9 bases. The CDR3 is 16 amino acids. Germline V gene sequence: CDR1 LNHDA, CDR2 SQIVND (reference sequence). J was trimmed by 3 bases and V by 6 bases; bases with no gene match: 9. The CDR3 protein is CASSSWGAGGYNEQFF. In DNA, the CDR3 is TGTGCCAGTAGCTCCTGGGGAGCGGGGGGCTACAATGAGCAGTTCTTC.

This chain connects TRBV4-2 to TRBJ2-6; 15 positions match TRBD2. The CDR3 is 21 amino acids. Unmatched junction bases numbered 6, after V lost 0 bases and J lost 0 bases. CDR1 is LGHNA and CDR2 is YNFKEQ in the germline V gene. The CDR3 region has the DNA TGTGCCAGCAGCCAAGATGGGACTAGCGGGGGGACACTCTCTGGGGCCAACGTCCTGACTTTC. It codes for CASSQDGTSGGTLSGANVLTF.

The chain joins TRBV2 to TRBJ1-6; D not resolved. In germline, CDR1 is SNHLY, CDR2 FYNNEI. The CDR3 runs 13 residues. The ends were cut back, 7 bases at V and 8 bases at J, with 12 bases in the middle. DNA of the CDR3: TGTGCCAGCACAAGAAGGATAGATTCACCCCTCCACTTT. Translated, it gives CASTRRIDSPLHF.

The V and J genes are TRBV5-4 and TRBJ2-3, with D hard to call. The germline V and J ends were trimmed by 0 bases and 3 bases, with 11 bases remaining between them. Germline lookup yields CDR1 SGHNT and CDR2 YYREEE (reference sequence). The CDR3 has 15 residues. The CDR3 here is CASSLDGLVTDTQYF. The CDR3 DNA sequence: TGTGCCAGCAGCTTGGACGGTTTAGTTACAGATACGCAGTATTTT.

This chain links TRBV10-2 with TRBJ1-3; D gene ambiguous. This CDR3 region has 14 residues. The germline V gene encodes CDR1 WSHSY and CDR2 SAAADI. Trimming stripped 6 bases from V and 0 bases from J, with 9 bases between. CDR3 loop: CASRDVNSGNTIYF. Here the CDR3 DNA reads TGCGCCAGCAGAGACGTCAACTCTGGAAACACCATATATTTT.

V usage is TRBV12-3 or TRBV12-4 and J usage is TRBJ2-7; 7 bases fit TRBD1. CDR3 length equals 13 residues. With V trimmed by 7 bases and J by 3 bases, 6 bases remained unmatched. The CDR3 reads CASTPTGRYEQYF. In DNA, the CDR3 is TGTGCCAGCACCCCGACAGGGCGCTACGAGCAGTACTTC.

This chain joins TRBV15 and TRBJ2-7; D may correspond to TRBD1 or TRBD2 (6 bases each). The CDR3 length is 14 residues. Germline V gene data show CDR1 as LNHNV and CDR2 as YYDKDF (reference sequence). Trimming removed 5 bases from V and 0 bases from J, with 11 bases in between. The CDR3 region is CATSHRGHSYEQYF. The CDR3, as DNA: TGTGCCACCAGCCACCGGGGGCACTCCTACGAGCAGTACTTC.